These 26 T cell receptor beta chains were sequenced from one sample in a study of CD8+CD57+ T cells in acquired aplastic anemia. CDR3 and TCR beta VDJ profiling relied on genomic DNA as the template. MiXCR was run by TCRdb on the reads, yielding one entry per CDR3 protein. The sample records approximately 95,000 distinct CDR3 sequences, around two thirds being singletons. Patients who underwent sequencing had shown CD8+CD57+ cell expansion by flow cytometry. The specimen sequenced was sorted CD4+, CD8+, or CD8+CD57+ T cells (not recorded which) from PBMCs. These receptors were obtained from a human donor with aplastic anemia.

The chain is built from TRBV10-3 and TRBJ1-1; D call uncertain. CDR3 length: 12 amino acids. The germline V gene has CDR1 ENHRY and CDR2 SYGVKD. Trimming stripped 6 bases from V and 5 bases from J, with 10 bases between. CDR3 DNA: TGTGCCATCAGGCAAGGTGAAACTGAAGCTTTCTTT. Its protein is CAIRQGETEAFF.

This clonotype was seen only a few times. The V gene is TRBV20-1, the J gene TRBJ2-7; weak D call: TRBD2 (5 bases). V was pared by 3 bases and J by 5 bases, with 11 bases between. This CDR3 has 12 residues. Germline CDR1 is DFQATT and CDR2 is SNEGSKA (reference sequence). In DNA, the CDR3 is TGCAGTGCTAGTCGCGTGGGAGACGAGCAGTACTTC. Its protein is CSASRVGDEQYF.

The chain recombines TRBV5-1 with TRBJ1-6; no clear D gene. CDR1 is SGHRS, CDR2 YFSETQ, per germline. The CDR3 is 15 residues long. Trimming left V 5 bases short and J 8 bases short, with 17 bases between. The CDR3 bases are TGCGCCAGCAGTTACAAGGGAAGTTTGGATTCACCCCTCCACTTT. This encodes CASSYKGSLDSPLHF.

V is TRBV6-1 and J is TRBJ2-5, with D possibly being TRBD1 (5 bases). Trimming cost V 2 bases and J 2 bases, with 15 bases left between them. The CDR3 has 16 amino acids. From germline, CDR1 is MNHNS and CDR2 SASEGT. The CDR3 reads CASSEPRVAAQETQYF. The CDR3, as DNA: TGTGCCAGCAGTGAACCCAGGGTGGCCGCACAAGAGACCCAGTACTTC.

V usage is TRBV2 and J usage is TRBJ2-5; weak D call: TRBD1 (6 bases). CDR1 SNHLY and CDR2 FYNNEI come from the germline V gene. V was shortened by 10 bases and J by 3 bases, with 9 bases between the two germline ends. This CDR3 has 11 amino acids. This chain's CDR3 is CANYREETQYF. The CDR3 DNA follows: TGTGCCAACTACAGGGAAGAGACCCAGTACTTC.

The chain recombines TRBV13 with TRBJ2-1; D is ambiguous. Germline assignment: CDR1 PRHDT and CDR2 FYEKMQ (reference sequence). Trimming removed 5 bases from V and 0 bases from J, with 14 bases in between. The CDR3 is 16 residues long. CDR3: CASSVEYSSSYNEQFF. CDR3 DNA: TGTGCCAGCAGCGTAGAGTACAGTAGCTCCTACAATGAGCAGTTCTTC.

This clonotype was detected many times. CDR3 in amino acids: CASSLRRQDFTDTQYF. The CDR3 DNA reads as TGTGCCAGCAGCTTACGGCGACAGGATTTCACAGATACGCAGTATTTT. The chain has TRBV7-6 and TRBJ2-3, with D tentatively TRBD1 (6 bases). From germline, CDR1 is SGHVS and CDR2 FNYEAQ. This CDR3 spans 16 amino acids. Trimming removed 2 bases from V and 2 bases from J, with 14 bases in between.

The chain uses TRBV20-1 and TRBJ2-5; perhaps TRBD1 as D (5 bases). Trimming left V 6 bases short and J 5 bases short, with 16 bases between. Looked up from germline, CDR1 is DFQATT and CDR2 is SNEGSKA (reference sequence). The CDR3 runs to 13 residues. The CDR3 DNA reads TGCAGTGCCTCAGGGTGGGGTGTGGAGACCCAGTACTTC. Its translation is CSASGWGVETQYF.

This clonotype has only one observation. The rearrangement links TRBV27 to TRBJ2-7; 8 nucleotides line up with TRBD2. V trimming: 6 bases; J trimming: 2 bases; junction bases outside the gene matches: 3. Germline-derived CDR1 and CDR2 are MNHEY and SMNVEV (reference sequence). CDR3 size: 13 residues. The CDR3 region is CASSTSGTYEQYF. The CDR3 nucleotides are TGTGCCAGCAGCACTAGCGGAACCTACGAGCAGTACTTC.

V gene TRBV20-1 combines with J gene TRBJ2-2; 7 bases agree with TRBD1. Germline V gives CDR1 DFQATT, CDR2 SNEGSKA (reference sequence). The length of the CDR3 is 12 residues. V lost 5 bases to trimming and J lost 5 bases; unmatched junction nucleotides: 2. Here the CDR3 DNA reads TGCAGTGCTTTGACAGGGACCGGGGAGCTGTTTTTT. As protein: CSALTGTGELFF.

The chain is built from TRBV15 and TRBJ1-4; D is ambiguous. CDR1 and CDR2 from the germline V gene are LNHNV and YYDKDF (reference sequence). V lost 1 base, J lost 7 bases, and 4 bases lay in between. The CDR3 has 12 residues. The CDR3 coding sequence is TGTGCCACCAGCAGAGGCGCTGAAAAACTGTTTTTT. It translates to CATSRGAEKLFF.

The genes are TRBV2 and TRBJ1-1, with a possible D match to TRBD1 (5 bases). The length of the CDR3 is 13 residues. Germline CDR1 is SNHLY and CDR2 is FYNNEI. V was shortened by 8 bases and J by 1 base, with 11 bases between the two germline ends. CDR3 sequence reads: CASLQVPNTEAFF. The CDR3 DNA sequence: TGTGCCAGCTTACAGGTCCCGAACACTGAAGCTTTCTTT.

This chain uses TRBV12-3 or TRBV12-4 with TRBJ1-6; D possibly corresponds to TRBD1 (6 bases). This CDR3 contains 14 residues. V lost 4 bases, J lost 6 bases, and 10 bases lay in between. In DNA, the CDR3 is TGTGCCAGCAGTTGGGGCAGGGGTAATTCACCCCTCCACTTT. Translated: CASSWGRGNSPLHF.

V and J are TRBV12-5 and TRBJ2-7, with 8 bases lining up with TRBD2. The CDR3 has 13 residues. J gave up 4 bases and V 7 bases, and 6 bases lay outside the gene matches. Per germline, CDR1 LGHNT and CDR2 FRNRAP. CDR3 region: CASALREGYEQYF. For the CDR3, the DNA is TGTGCTAGTGCCCTTCGGGAGGGGTACGAGCAGTACTTC.

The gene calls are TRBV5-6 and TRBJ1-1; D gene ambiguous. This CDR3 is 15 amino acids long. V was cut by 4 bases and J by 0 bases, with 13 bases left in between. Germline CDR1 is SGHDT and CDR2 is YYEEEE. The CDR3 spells CASSPRFGLNTEAFF. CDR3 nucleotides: TGTGCCAGCAGCCCACGTTTCGGTTTGAACACTGAAGCTTTCTTT.

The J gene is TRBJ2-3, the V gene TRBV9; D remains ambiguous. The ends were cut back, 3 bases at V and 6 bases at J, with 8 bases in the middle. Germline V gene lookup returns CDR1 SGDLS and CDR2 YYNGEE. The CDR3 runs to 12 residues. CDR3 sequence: CASSAEGDTQYF. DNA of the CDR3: TGTGCCAGCAGCGCCGAAGGGGATACGCAGTATTTT. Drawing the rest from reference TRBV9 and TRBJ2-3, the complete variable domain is DSGVTQTPKHLITATGQRVTLRCSPRSGDLSVYWYQQSLDQGLQFLIQYYNGEERAKGNILERFSAQQFPDLHSELNLSSLELGDSALYFCASSAEGDTQYFGPGTRLTVL.

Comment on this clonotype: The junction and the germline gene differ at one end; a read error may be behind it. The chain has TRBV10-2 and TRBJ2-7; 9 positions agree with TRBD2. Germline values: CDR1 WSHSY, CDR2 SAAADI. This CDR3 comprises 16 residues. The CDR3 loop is CVSSKRASGANGEQYF. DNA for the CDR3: TGCGTCAGCAGCAAGAGGGCTAGCGGGGCCAATGGAGAGCAGTACTTC.

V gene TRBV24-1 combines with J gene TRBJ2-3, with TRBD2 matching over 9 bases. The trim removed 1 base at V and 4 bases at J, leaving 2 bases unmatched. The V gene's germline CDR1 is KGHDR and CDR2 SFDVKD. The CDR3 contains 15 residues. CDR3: CATSDFGGRADTQYF. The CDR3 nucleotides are TGTGCCACCAGTGATTTCGGCGGGAGGGCAGATACGCAGTATTTT.

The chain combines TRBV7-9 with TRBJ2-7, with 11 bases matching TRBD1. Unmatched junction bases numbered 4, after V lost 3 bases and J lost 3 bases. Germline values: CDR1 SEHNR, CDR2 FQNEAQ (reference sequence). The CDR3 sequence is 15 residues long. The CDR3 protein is CASSLPGTGGYEQYF. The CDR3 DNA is TGTGCCAGCAGCTTGCCCGGGACAGGGGGCTACGAGCAGTACTTC.

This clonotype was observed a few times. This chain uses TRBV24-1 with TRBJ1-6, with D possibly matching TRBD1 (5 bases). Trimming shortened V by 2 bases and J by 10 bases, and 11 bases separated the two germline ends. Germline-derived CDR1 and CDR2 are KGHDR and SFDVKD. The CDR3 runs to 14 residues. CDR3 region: CATSDSRTLSPLHF. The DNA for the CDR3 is TGTGCCACCAGTGATTCTCGGACACTCTCACCCCTCCACTTT.

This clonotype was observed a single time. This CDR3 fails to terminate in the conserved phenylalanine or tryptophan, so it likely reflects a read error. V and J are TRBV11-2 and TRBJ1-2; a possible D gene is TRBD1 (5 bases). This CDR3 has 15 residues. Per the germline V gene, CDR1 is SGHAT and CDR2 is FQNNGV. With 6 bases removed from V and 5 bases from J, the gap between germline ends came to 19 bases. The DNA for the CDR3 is TGTGCCAGCAGGGGGCCGGGACCGCCCGGTTATGGCTACACCATC. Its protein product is CASRGPGPPGYGYTI.

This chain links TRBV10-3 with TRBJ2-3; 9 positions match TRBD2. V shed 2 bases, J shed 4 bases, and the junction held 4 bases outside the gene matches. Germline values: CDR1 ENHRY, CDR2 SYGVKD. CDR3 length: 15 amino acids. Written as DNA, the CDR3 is TGTGCCATCAGTGAGGCTAGCGGGGTGGCAGATACGCAGTATTTT. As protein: CAISEASGVADTQYF.

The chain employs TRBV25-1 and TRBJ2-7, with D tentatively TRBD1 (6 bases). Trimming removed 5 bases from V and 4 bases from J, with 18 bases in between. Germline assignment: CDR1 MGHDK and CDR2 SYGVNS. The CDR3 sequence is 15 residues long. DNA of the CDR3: TGTGCCAGCAGTAAATCAGGGGCCTATCCTTACGAGCAGTACTTC. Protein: CASSKSGAYPYEQYF.

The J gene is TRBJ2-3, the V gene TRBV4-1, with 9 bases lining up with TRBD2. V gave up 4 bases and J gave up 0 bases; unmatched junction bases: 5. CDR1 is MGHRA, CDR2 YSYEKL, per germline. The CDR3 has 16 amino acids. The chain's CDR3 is CASSPEAGGSTDTQYF. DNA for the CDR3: TGCGCCAGCAGCCCCGAAGCGGGAGGCAGCACAGATACGCAGTATTTT.

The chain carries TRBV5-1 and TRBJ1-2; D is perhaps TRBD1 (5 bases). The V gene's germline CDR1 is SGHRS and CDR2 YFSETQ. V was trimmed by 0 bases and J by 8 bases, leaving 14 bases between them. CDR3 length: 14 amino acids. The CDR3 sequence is CASSLESTVQGYTF. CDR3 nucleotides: TGCGCCAGCAGCTTGGAATCGACAGTACAAGGCTACACCTTC.

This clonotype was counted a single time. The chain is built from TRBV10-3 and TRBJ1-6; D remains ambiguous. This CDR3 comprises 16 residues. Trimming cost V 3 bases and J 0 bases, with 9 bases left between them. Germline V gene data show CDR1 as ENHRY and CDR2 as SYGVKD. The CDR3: CAISDQFSSYNSPLHF. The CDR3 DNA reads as TGTGCCATCAGTGACCAGTTTAGCTCCTATAATTCACCCCTCCACTTT.